Shown below are 9 T cell receptor beta chains from a single sample sequenced in a study of vaccination effects on CD4 cells after COVID-19. When around 10 days of culture had elapsed, CD4+ T cells were isolated. No cognate antigen is known for these TCRs. Assay: immunoSEQ multiplex PCR; the TCRdb copy retains only in-frame clones and omits some. The repertoire holds tens of thousands of clones, with under 85% as singletons. The sequencing used CD4+ T cells from PBMCs cultured without peptide, collected before COVID-19 vaccination. The receptor source for this set is a human donor who received a COVID-19 vaccine.

This clone rates as medium-sized (0.01 to 0.1%). This chain uses TRBV5-1 with TRBJ1-2; 10 bases match TRBD1. The CDR3 covers 15 residues. With V trimmed by 0 bases and J by 7 bases, 6 bases remained unmatched. The germline V gene encodes CDR1 SGHRS and CDR2 YFSETQ. CDR3 in amino acids: CASSLARQGAGGYTF. DNA for the CDR3: TGCGCCAGCAGCTTGGCCAGACAGGGGGCAGGTGGCTACACCTTC.

The chain uses TRBV5-6 and TRBJ2-7, with 12 bases identical to TRBD2. Germline V gene lookup returns CDR1 SGHDT and CDR2 YYEEEE. The trim removed 0 bases at V and 2 bases at J, leaving 9 bases unmatched. There are 18 residues in the CDR3. The CDR3 is CASSLALAGGVRPYEQYF. The CDR3, as DNA: TGTGCCAGCAGCTTGGCGCTAGCGGGAGGGGTGAGGCCCTACGAGCAGTACTTC.

Remarks on this clone: Different DNA sequences within this sample yield the same CDR3. The chain employs TRBV12-3 or TRBV12-4 and TRBJ2-3; 7 bases are shared with TRBD2. The CDR3 covers 13 residues. J lost 5 bases, V lost 6 bases, and 5 bases had no gene match. The CDR3 DNA follows: TGTGCCAGCAGCCTGGGGGGGGAAGATACGCAGTATTTT. It specifies CASSLGGEDTQYF.

The chain employs TRBV4-1 and TRBJ1-1; TRBD1 is a possible D gene (6 bases). The length of the CDR3 is 16 residues. V lost 4 bases and J 1 base, leaving 16 bases between the germline ends. Germline loops: CDR1 MGHRA, CDR2 YSYEKL. In DNA, the CDR3 is TGCGCCAGCAGCCCAAACCCCAGGGGACGGAACACTGAAGCTTTCTTT. It is translated as CASSPNPRGRNTEAFF.

The J gene is TRBJ2-7, the V gene TRBV27; D perhaps matches TRBD1 (6 bases). Trimming removed 5 bases at V and 2 bases at J, with 19 bases between. Germline CDR1 and CDR2: MNHEY and SMNVEV (reference sequence). CDR3 length: 16 residues. CDR3 sequence reads: CASSTRQALSPYEQYF. As DNA, the CDR3 is TGTGCCAGCAGTACCCGACAGGCCCTCAGTCCCTACGAGCAGTACTTC.

This rearrangement joins TRBV4-1 to TRBJ1-2; TRBD1 might be the D (5 bases). Per the germline V gene, CDR1 is MGHRA and CDR2 is YSYEKL. The CDR3 contains 15 residues. Between the trimmed V and J ends, which lost 0 bases and 8 bases, there was a span of 16 bases. The CDR3 DNA reads as TGCGCCAGCAGCCAAGATGGGACCCTCTATGAGGGCTACACCTTC. Its translation is CASSQDGTLYEGYTF.

The CDR3 DNA sequence: TGTGCCAGCAGCCCCCGGAATGAGCAGTTCTTC. Amino acids: CASSPRNEQFF. The rearrangement joins TRBV2 to TRBJ2-1; D ambiguous. Germline CDR1 and CDR2: SNHLY and FYNNEI. V was cut by 6 bases and J by 7 bases, with 7 bases left in between. CDR3 length equals 11 residues.

This clone turned up a few times. This chain uses TRBV10-3 with TRBJ2-2; TRBD2 agrees at 13 bases. CDR3 length equals 19 residues. CDR1 is ENHRY, CDR2 SYGVKD, per germline. With V trimmed by 6 bases and J by 3 bases, 13 bases remained unmatched. CDR3 in amino acids: CAISGGTSGVPDHTGELFF. CDR3 nucleotides: TGTGCCATCAGCGGAGGGACTAGCGGGGTGCCCGATCACACCGGGGAGCTGTTTTTT.

The V call is TRBV7-2, the J call TRBJ2-7; 9 nucleotides align to TRBD2. CDR1 and CDR2 (germline): SGHTA, FQGNSA. With 3 bases clipped from V and 5 bases from J, the junction kept 5 bases outside the gene matches. This CDR3 is 14 amino acids long. CDR3 DNA: TGTGCCAGCAGCTTGCGGGGGGGCCCCCACGAGCAGTACTTC. The encoded protein is CASSLRGGPHEQYF.